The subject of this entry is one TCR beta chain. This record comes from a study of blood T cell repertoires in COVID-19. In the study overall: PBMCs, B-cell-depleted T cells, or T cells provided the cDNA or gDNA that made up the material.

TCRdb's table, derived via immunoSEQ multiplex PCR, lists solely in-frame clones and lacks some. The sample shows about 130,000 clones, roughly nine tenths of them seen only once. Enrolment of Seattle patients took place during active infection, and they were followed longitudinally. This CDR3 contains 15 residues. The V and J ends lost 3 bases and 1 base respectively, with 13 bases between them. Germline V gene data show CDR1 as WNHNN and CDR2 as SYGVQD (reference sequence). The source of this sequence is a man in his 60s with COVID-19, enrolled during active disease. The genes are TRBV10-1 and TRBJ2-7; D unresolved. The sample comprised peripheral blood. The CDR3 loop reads CASSDPRSTSYEQYF. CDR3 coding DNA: TGCGCCAGCAGTGACCCCCGCAGTACATCCTACGAGCAGTACTTC.